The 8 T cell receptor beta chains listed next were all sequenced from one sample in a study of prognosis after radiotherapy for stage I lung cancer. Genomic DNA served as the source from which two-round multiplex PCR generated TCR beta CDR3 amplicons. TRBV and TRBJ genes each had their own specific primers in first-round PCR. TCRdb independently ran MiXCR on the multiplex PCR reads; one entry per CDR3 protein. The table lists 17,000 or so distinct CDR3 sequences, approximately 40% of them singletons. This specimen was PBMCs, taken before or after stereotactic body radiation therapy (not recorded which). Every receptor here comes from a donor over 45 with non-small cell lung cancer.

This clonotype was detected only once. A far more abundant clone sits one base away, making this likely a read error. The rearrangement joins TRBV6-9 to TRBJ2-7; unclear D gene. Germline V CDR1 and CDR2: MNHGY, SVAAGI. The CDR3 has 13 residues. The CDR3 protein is CASSYARIYDQYF. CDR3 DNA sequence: TGTGCCAGCAGTTATGCAAGGATCTACGATCAGTACTTC.

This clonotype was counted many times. The CDR3 sequence is CSARTGLNTGELFF. The CDR3 DNA sequence: TGCAGTGCTAGGACAGGGCTGAACACCGGGGAGCTGTTTTTT. The rearrangement joins TRBV20-1 to TRBJ2-2, with TRBD1 identical over 7 bases. CDR3 length: 14 amino acids. Per germline, CDR1 DFQATT and CDR2 SNEGSKA (reference sequence). V trimming: 3 bases; J trimming: 1 base; junction bases outside the gene matches: 2.

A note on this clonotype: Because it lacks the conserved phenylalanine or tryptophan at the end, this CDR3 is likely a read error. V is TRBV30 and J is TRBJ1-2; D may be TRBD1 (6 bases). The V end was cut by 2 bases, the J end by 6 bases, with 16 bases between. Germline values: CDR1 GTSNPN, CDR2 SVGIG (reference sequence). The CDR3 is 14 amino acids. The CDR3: CAWSRTGLGDGYTS. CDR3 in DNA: TGTGCCTGGAGTCGAACAGGGCTTGGTGATGGCTACACCTCC.

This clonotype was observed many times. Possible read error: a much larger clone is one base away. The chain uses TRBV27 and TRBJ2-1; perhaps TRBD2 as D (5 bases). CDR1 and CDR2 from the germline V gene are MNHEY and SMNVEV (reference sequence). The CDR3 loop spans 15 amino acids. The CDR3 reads CASRVLGGFYNERFF. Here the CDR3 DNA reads TGTGCCAGCAGGGTTCTAGGAGGATTTTACAATGAGCGGTTCTTC.

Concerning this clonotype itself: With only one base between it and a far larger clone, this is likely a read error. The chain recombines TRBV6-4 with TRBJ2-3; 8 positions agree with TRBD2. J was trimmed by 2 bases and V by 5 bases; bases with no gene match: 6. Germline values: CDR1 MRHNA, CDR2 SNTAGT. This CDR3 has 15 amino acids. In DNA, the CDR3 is TGTGCCAGCAGTTACGGGACTAGAGACACAGATACGCAGTATTTT. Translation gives CASSYGTRDTDTQYF.

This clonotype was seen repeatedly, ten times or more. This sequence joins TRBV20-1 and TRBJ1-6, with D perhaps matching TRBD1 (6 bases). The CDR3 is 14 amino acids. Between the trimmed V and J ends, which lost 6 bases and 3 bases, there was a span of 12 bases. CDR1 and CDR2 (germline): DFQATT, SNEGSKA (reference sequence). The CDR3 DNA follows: TGCAGTGCCAACAGGGAGGTCTATAATTCACCCCTCCACTTT. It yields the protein CSANREVYNSPLHF.

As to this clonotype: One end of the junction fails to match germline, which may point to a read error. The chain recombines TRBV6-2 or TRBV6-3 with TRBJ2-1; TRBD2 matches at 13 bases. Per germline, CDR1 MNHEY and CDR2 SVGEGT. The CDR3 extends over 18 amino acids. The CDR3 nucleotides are TGTGCCATTGCCGGGCCAACCGGGACTAGCGGGGTACACAATGAGCAGTTCTTT. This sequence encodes CAIAGPTGTSGVHNEQFF.

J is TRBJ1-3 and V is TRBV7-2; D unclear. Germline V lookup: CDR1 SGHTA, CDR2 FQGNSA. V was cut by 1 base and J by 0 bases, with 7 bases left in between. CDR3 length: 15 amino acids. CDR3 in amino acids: CASSLVPHSGNTIYF. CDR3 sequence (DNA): TGTGCCAGCAGCTTAGTACCACACTCTGGAAACACCATATATTTT. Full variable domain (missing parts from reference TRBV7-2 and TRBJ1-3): GAGVSQSPSNKVTEKGKDVELRCDPISGHTALYWYRQSLGQGLEFLIYFQGNSAPDKSGLPSDRFSAERTGGSVSTLTIQRTQQEDSAVYLCASSLVPHSGNTIYFGEGSWLTVV.